The source of this T cell receptor (beta chain) is a study of high-grade serous ovarian cancer treatment subgroups. Generated by immunoSEQ multiplex PCR, the TCRdb table keeps only in-frame clones and is missing some. The sample holds under 30,000 clones, under 90% seen once. Tumor samples were taken before definitive surgery or chemotherapy. Notes on the study in general: Bulk tumor TCR sequencing gave no spatial information. TCR clonal relatedness correlated positively with neoantigen level.

The trim removed 2 bases at V and 8 bases at J, leaving 4 bases unmatched. The V gene's germline CDR1 is SGHRS and CDR2 YFSETQ. The CDR3 covers 14 residues. As for this clone: What it binds is unknown.

Sequencing was done on a sample of tumor tissue. The sequence derives from a human donor with high-grade serous ovarian cancer. The gene calls are TRBV5-1 and TRBJ1-6, with 7 bases fitting TRBD1. The CDR3 DNA reads TGCGCCAGCAGCTTCCGGGACAGTGATTCACCCCTCCACTTT. Protein product: CASSFRDSDSPLHF. Using reference TRBV5-1 and TRBJ1-6 for the parts outside the CDR3, the full variable domain is KAGVTQTPRYLIKTRGQQVTLSCSPISGHRSVSWYQQTPGQGLQFLFEYFSETQRNKGNFPGRFSGRQFSNSRSEMNVSTLELGDSALYLCASSFRDSDSPLHFGNGTRLTVT.